This passage covers 20 T cell receptor beta chains from one sample sequenced in a study of T cell responses to AZD1222 COVID-19 vaccine. Sequenced by immunoSEQ multiplex PCR; TCRdb stores in-frame clones only, minus some. Among some 160,000 clones, roughly 90% were seen once, and the ten largest hold around 4%. The sample consisted of peripheral blood, taken on day 0 of AZD1222 vaccination. The receptors were sampled from an adult in good health.

This clone was seen a single time. The V and J genes are TRBV27 and TRBJ2-5, with 12 bases fitting TRBD2. Germline CDR1 is MNHEY and CDR2 is SMNVEV (reference sequence). Trimming cost V 5 bases and J 4 bases; bases outside gene matches: 8. The CDR3 extends over 16 amino acids. The CDR3 DNA reads TGTGCCAGCAGTCAAATGGGACTAGCGGGCGTAGAGACCCAGTACTTC. Amino acids: CASSQMGLAGVETQYF.

The chain employs TRBV2 and TRBJ2-3; TRBD2 matches at 7 bases. J gave up 6 bases and V 6 bases, and 12 bases lay outside the gene matches. The V gene's germline CDR1 is SNHLY and CDR2 FYNNEI. This CDR3 spans 15 amino acids. CDR3 DNA sequence: TGTGCCAGCAGCCACACTAGCGACCCCCTGGATACGCAGTATTTT. Translating gives CASSHTSDPLDTQYF.

The chain is built from TRBV6-5 and TRBJ1-5, with unresolved D. Trimming stripped 6 bases from V and 5 bases from J, with 17 bases between. CDR3 length: 15 amino acids. The germline CDR1 and CDR2 sequences are MNHEY and SVGAGI. This CDR3 reads CASRLSTETYQPQHF. DNA of the CDR3: TGTGCCAGCAGACTCTCCACAGAGACTTATCAGCCCCAGCATTTT.

This sequence joins TRBV15 and TRBJ1-2; a possible D gene is TRBD1 (5 bases). Trimming took 4 bases from V and 8 from J, leaving 14 bases between them. The length of the CDR3 is 13 residues. Germline CDR1 reads LNHNV; CDR2 reads YYDKDF (reference sequence). The CDR3 nucleotides read TGTGCCACCAGCATGAAGGGGTGGGACGGCTACACCTTC. Protein: CATSMKGWDGYTF.

This clone was counted a single time. This chain connects TRBV18 to TRBJ1-1; D is possibly TRBD1 (5 bases). The germline gives CDR1 KGHSH, CDR2 LQKENI. The ends were cut back, 2 bases at V and 2 bases at J, with 12 bases in the middle. This CDR3 is 15 amino acids long. Written as DNA, the CDR3 is TGTGCCAGCTCACCAAGGGAAACAGGTAACACTGAAGCTTTCTTT. As protein: CASSPRETGNTEAFF.

The chain links TRBV27 to TRBJ1-2; tentatively, D is TRBD1 (5 bases). There are 14 residues in the CDR3. Trimming shortened V by 4 bases and J by 8 bases, and 17 bases separated the two germline ends. Germline CDR1 reads MNHEY; CDR2 reads SMNVEV (reference sequence). CDR3 sequence: CASSSHRDGPGYTF. In DNA, the CDR3 is TGTGCCAGCAGTTCCCATAGGGACGGACCCGGCTACACCTTC.

CDR3 DNA sequence: TGTGCCAGCAGTTACCGGGTCTGGGGAGTTCGTCGGAATGAGCAGTTCTTC. It specifies CASSYRVWGVRRNEQFF. This rearrangement joins TRBV6-2 or TRBV6-3 to TRBJ2-1, with D tentatively TRBD2 (5 bases). In germline, CDR1 is MNHEY, CDR2 SVGEGT. This CDR3 has 17 residues. V dropped 2 bases and J dropped 7 bases, with 21 bases sitting between them.

This clone occurred once. The chain carries TRBV4-2 and TRBJ2-6, with D possibly matching TRBD1 (5 bases). The CDR3 loop spans 19 amino acids. The germline V gene has CDR1 LGHNA and CDR2 YNFKEQ. The V gene lost 1 base and the J gene lost 0 bases, with 16 bases spanning the gap. The CDR3 spells CASSQAKRTQDSGANVLTF. DNA for the CDR3: TGTGCCAGCAGCCAAGCCAAAAGGACACAAGACTCTGGGGCCAACGTCCTGACTTTC.

The J gene is TRBJ2-7, the V gene TRBV2, with 10 bases identical to TRBD1. V shed 4 bases and J 5 bases; nucleotides not matched to a gene: 14. The CDR3 length is 17 residues. Germline CDR1 is SNHLY and CDR2 is FYNNEI. This chain's CDR3 is CASSVPVTGGRRDEQYF. The CDR3 DNA sequence: TGTGCCAGCAGTGTCCCTGTGACAGGGGGCAGACGCGACGAGCAGTACTTC.

The chain joins TRBV11-2 to TRBJ2-7; TRBD1 matches 8 bases. Per the germline V gene, CDR1 is SGHAT and CDR2 is FQNNGV. With V trimmed by 5 bases and J by 2 bases, 5 bases remained unmatched. The CDR3 is 14 amino acids. The CDR3 sequence is CASSVDRVAYEQYF. The CDR3 DNA reads TGTGCCAGCAGCGTGGACAGGGTCGCCTACGAGCAGTACTTC.

The chain links TRBV6-2 or TRBV6-3 to TRBJ2-2; no clear D. V was shortened by 6 bases and J by 3 bases, with 8 bases between the two germline ends. The CDR3 is made up of 13 amino acids. In germline, CDR1 is MNHEY, CDR2 SVGEGT. The CDR3 loop is CASSSTHTGELFF. The DNA of the CDR3 is TGTGCCAGCAGCTCTACTCACACCGGGGAGCTGTTTTTT.

V is TRBV27 and J is TRBJ1-1; a possible D gene is TRBD1 (5 bases). The CDR3 totals 16 residues. Germline values: CDR1 MNHEY, CDR2 SMNVEV (reference sequence). The germline V and J ends were trimmed by 2 bases and 2 bases, with 15 bases remaining between them. Here the CDR3 reads CASSLLSGTPNTEAFF. DNA for the CDR3: TGTGCCAGCAGTTTACTTTCCGGGACCCCCAACACTGAAGCTTTCTTT.

V gene TRBV5-1 combines with J gene TRBJ1-4, with 10 bases fitting TRBD1. Germline CDR1 reads SGHRS; CDR2 reads YFSETQ. J was trimmed by 9 bases and V by 5 bases; bases with no gene match: 13. The CDR3 consists of 16 residues. The CDR3 here is CASRSEPGQGNKKLFF. For the CDR3, the DNA is TGCGCCAGCAGAAGTGAACCGGGACAGGGGAATAAAAAACTGTTTTTT.

This chain uses TRBV28 with TRBJ1-5; D remains ambiguous. V was clipped by 3 bases and J by 1 base, with 7 bases between them. Per the germline V gene, CDR1 is MDHEN and CDR2 is SYDVKM. The CDR3 covers 14 residues. The CDR3 region is CASSLSKSNQPQHF. In nucleotides, the CDR3 is TGTGCCAGCAGTTTGAGTAAAAGCAATCAGCCCCAGCATTTT.

V usage is TRBV11-2 and J usage is TRBJ2-2; D is perhaps TRBD2 (6 bases). CDR1 and CDR2 from the germline V gene are SGHAT and FQNNGV. The ends were cut back, 3 bases at V and 1 base at J, with 6 bases in the middle. This CDR3 contains 14 residues. CDR3 in DNA: TGTGCCAGCAGCTTGGAGGGGAACACCGGGGAGCTGTTTTTT. It is translated as CASSLEGNTGELFF.

Concerning this clone: The identical CDR3 is also encoded by other nucleotide sequences in the sample. The CDR3 spells CASSEVSSYNEQFF. In DNA, the CDR3 is TGTGCCAGCAGTGAGGTAAGCTCCTACAATGAGCAGTTCTTC. The V gene is TRBV2, the J gene TRBJ2-1, with no clear D. The CDR3 is 14 amino acids. The germline V gene has CDR1 SNHLY and CDR2 FYNNEI. Trimming shortened V by 3 bases and J by 0 bases, and 6 bases separated the two germline ends.

CDR3 sequence: CASSEGILSGNTIYF. The DNA of the CDR3 is TGTGCCAGCAGCGAAGGAATACTCTCTGGAAACACCATATATTTT. This rearrangement joins TRBV9 to TRBJ1-3; no clear D. Germline V gives CDR1 SGDLS, CDR2 YYNGEE. This CDR3 comprises 15 residues. The V gene lost 3 bases and the J gene lost 0 bases, with 10 bases spanning the gap.

The chain couples TRBV28 to TRBJ2-7; no definite D call. This CDR3 is built from 12 residues. V lost 8 bases, J lost 4 bases, and 12 bases lay in between. Germline CDR1 is MDHEN and CDR2 is SYDVKM. The CDR3 sequence is CASALLLYEQYF. The CDR3 DNA follows: TGTGCCAGCGCCCTTTTGCTGTACGAGCAGTACTTC.

V usage is TRBV6-5 and J usage is TRBJ1-3; no firm D call. CDR1 and CDR2 (germline): MNHEY, SVGAGI. The CDR3 contains 12 residues. Trimming pared 7 bases from V and 7 bases from J, leaving 11 bases between. CDR3 DNA: TGTGCCAGCAATCGAGGGAGTAACACCATATATTTT. It specifies CASNRGSNTIYF.

This clone occurred once. The chain couples TRBV19 to TRBJ2-7; D unclear. Germline V gene sequence: CDR1 LNHDA, CDR2 SQIVND (reference sequence). V lost 4 bases and J lost 3, with 10 bases in between. This CDR3 region has 13 residues. CDR3 sequence (DNA): TGTGCCAGTAGTACGAGGCCGGGCTACGAGCAGTACTTC. This sequence encodes CASSTRPGYEQYF.